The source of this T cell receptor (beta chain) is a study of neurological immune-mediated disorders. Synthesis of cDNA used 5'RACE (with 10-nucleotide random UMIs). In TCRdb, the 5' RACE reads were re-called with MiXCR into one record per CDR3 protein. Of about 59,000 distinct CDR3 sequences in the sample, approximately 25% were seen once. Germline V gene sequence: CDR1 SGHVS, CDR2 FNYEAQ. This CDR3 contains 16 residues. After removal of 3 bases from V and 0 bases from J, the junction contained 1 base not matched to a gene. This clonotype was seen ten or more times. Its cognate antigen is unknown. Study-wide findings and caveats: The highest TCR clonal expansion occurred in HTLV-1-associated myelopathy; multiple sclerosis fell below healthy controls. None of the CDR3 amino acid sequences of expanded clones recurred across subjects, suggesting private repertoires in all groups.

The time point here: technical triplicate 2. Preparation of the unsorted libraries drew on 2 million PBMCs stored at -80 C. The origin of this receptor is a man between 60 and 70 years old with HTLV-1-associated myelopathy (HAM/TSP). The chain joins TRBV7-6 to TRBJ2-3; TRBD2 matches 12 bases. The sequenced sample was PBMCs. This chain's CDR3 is CASSLGLAGSTDTQYF. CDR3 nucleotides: TGTGCCAGCAGCTTGGGACTAGCGGGTAGCACAGATACGCAGTATTTT.